Sequencing of this T cell receptor (beta chain) was carried out in a study of blood T cell repertoires in COVID-19. Data came from immunoSEQ multiplex PCR; TCRdb stores just in-frame clones and leaves some out. The sample includes roughly 70,000 clones, roughly 91% of them seen just once. Trimming cost V 3 bases and J 3 bases, with 8 bases left between them. CDR3 length equals 13 residues. In germline, CDR1 is SGHTA, CDR2 FQGNSA. What was sequenced was peripheral blood. The receptor was isolated from a human donor in a cohort sampled during active COVID-19. The rearrangement links TRBV7-2 to TRBJ1-2, with a possible D match to TRBD1 (5 bases). For the CDR3, the DNA is TGTGCCAGCAGCTTTGGGGGGTACTATGGCTACACCTTC. Its protein product is CASSFGGYYGYTF.